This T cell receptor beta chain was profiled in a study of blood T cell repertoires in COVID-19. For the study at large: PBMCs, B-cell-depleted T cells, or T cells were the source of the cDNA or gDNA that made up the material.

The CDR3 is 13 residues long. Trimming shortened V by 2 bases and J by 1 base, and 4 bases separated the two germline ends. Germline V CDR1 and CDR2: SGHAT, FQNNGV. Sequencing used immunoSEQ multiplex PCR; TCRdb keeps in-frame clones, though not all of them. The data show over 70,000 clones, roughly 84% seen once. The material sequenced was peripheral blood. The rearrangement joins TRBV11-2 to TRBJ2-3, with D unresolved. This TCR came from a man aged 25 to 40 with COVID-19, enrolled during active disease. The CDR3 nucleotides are TGTGCCAGCAGCTTACTAGGCACAGATACGCAGTATTTT. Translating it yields CASSLLGTDTQYF.